This entry lists 17 T cell receptor beta chains sequenced from one sample in a study of molecular identifiers for immune sequencing clone quantification. TCRdb called the PCR reads again in MiXCR, with one record for every CDR3 protein. Here the sample spans around 300,000 distinct CDR3 sequences, roughly 24% being singletons. Sequencing was performed on naive CD8+ T cells from blood, with Jurkat cell RNA spiked in. The subset here: FACS-sorted CD8+CD4-CCR7+CD45RA+ naive T cells. All receptors derive from a human donor in good health. Some libraries in this study had Jurkat cell RNA spiked in.

Concerning this clonotype itself: A single base separates this from a much larger clone, so it may be a read error. The V call is TRBV4-3, the J call TRBJ1-5; the D gene is possibly TRBD1 (5 bases). Germline V lookup: CDR1 LGHNA, CDR2 YSLEER. The CDR3 is 15 amino acids. Trimming shortened V by 0 bases and J by 5 bases, and 11 bases separated the two germline ends. The CDR3 spells CASSQDLQADQPQHF. CDR3 sequence (DNA): TGCGCCAGCAGCCAAGATCTACAGGCAGATCAGCCCCAGCATTTT.

The rearrangement uses TRBV24-1 and TRBJ2-1; 8 bases agree with TRBD1. Trimming at V came to 9 bases and at J to 4 bases, leaving 10 bases not matched to a gene. Germline assignment: CDR1 KGHDR and CDR2 SFDVKD. This CDR3 comprises 15 residues. CDR3 nucleotides: TGTGCCACCGGACCCGGGACAGGCGATTACAATGAGCAGTTCTTC. Its translation: CATGPGTGDYNEQFF.

The V and J genes are TRBV10-3 and TRBJ1-2; D not certain. V dropped 6 bases and J dropped 1 base, with 9 bases sitting between them. The CDR3 runs to 13 residues. The germline V gene encodes CDR1 ENHRY and CDR2 SYGVKD. The CDR3 reads CAIRESLNYGYTF. CDR3 bases: TGTGCCATCAGAGAAAGCCTTAACTATGGCTACACCTTC.

Notes on this clonotype: The junction shows a germline mismatch at one end, possibly a read error. The V gene is TRBV4-1, the J gene TRBJ2-7; no clear D. The CDR3 extends over 13 amino acids. CDR1 is MGHRA and CDR2 is YSYEKL in the germline V gene. The CDR3 coding sequence is TGCGCCAGCAGCCGGGTATCGTGGGCCGAGCAGTCCTTC. This sequence encodes CASSRVSWAEQSF.

As to this clonotype: This is likely a read error, given that the CDR3 carries no conserved phenylalanine or tryptophan at its end. The rearrangement uses TRBV29-1 and TRBJ1-1; D is possibly TRBD1 (6 bases). The CDR3 sequence is 11 residues long. Trimming took off 8 bases at V and 5 bases at J, with 12 bases between the two ends. Germline values: CDR1 SQVTM, CDR2 ANQGSEA. DNA of the CDR3: TGCAGCTCGGAGGGGGTTACTGAAGCTTTCCTT. Translated, it gives CSSEGVTEAFL.

A remark on this clonotype: As the CDR3 is not closed by the conserved phenylalanine or tryptophan, this likely results from a read error. As DNA, the CDR3 is TGTGCCAGCTCGGGTCCTATCAATACTGAAGCTTTCCTT. Its translation: CASSGPINTEAFL. The rearrangement uses TRBV18 and TRBJ1-1, with D hard to call. The V gene lost 6 bases and the J gene lost 5 bases, with 13 bases spanning the gap. The CDR3 totals 13 residues. Looked up from germline, CDR1 is KGHSH and CDR2 is LQKENI.

This clonotype was found many times. This chain uses TRBV3-1 with TRBJ1-1; 8 bases are a match to TRBD1. Germline V gene data show CDR1 as LGHDT and CDR2 as YNNKEL (reference sequence). The CDR3 is 15 amino acids. The ends lost 1 base at V and 4 bases at J; junction bases unmatched: 5. DNA for the CDR3: TGTGCCAGCAGCCAAGGGACAGGGAGTGGCACTGAAGCTTTCTTT. It translates to CASSQGTGSGTEAFF.

The V and J genes are TRBV7-9 and TRBJ1-4; no firm D call. In germline, CDR1 is SEHNR, CDR2 FQNEAQ (reference sequence). Between the trimmed V and J ends, which lost 1 base and 7 bases, there was a span of 10 bases. The CDR3 loop spans 14 amino acids. CDR3 nucleotide sequence: TGTGCCAGCAGCTTAGAGGTCGAAGGTGAAAAACTGTTTTTT. Protein sequence: CASSLEVEGEKLFF.

On this clonotype: The junction departs from the called germline gene at one end, perhaps through a read error. The chain has TRBV13 and TRBJ2-7; 10 bases are a match to TRBD2. The CDR3 runs 14 residues. The V gene's germline CDR1 is PRHDT and CDR2 FYEKMQ (reference sequence). DNA for the CDR3: TGTGCCGGCAGCGCGGGGACTAGCGAGTACGAGCAGTACTTC. This codes for CAGSAGTSEYEQYF.

This clonotype has only a few counts. The V gene is TRBV4-1, the J gene TRBJ2-2; 7 bases are a match to TRBD2. This CDR3 region has 16 residues. V gave up 0 bases and J gave up 6 bases; unmatched junction bases: 7. Per the germline V gene, CDR1 is MGHRA and CDR2 is YSYEKL. CDR3 DNA: TGCGCCAGCAGCCAAGAGTTTCCTAGCGGCTCCGGGGAGCTGTTTTTT. Amino acids: CASSQEFPSGSGELFF.

This sequence joins TRBV30 and TRBJ1-1; unclear D gene. V lost 0 bases and J lost 5, with 10 bases in between. The CDR3 length is 13 residues. In germline, CDR1 is GTSNPN, CDR2 SVGIG (reference sequence). The CDR3 is CAWSVLRGTEAFF. The CDR3 DNA reads TGTGCCTGGAGTGTACTACGGGGAACTGAAGCTTTCTTT.

The chain combines TRBV6-2 or TRBV6-3 with TRBJ2-3; 12 bases fit TRBD2. The ends lost 6 bases at V and 12 bases at J; junction bases unmatched: 7. The CDR3 runs 13 residues. In germline, CDR1 is MNHEY, CDR2 SVGEGT. As DNA, the CDR3 is TGTGCCAGCAGCCAAACTAGCGGGGGGCTCCAGTATTTT. Protein sequence: CASSQTSGGLQYF.

On this clonotype: Because the CDR3 is missing its conserved closing phenylalanine or tryptophan, this is likely a read error. The chain has TRBV12-3 or TRBV12-4 and TRBJ2-1; no clear D gene. The CDR3 covers 12 residues. The ends were cut back, 3 bases at V and 9 bases at J, with 9 bases in the middle. The CDR3 here is CASSLGYSEQFS. CDR3 coding DNA: TGTGCCAGCAGTTTGGGGTATAGTGAGCAGTTCTCC.

This clonotype was observed at least ten times. The chain employs TRBV27 and TRBJ2-7; D remains ambiguous. V was clipped by 0 bases and J by 5 bases, with 8 bases between them. This CDR3 has 13 residues. Per germline, CDR1 MNHEY and CDR2 SMNVEV (reference sequence). CDR3 DNA sequence: TGTGCCAGCAGTTTATCTCAGGCGCACGAGCAGTACTTC. This codes for CASSLSQAHEQYF.

This clonotype was counted between two and nine times. V gene TRBV12-5 combines with J gene TRBJ2-3; D assignment may be TRBD1 or TRBD2 (5 bases each). Trimming pared 4 bases from V and 6 bases from J, leaving 23 bases between. Germline CDR1 and CDR2: LGHNT and FRNRAP. This CDR3 is 17 amino acids long. CDR3 amino acids: CASGSSPGGTLLDTQYF. CDR3 nucleotide sequence: TGTGCTAGTGGTTCCAGCCCCGGTGGGACGCTGTTGGATACGCAGTATTTT.

This clonotype showed up just a few times. Germline and junction disagree at one end, which may indicate a read error. The chain recombines TRBV10-2 with TRBJ1-2; D not certain. Germline V lookup: CDR1 WSHSY, CDR2 SAAADI. The CDR3 runs to 14 residues. This chain's CDR3 is CASSEGQIAHGHTF. CDR3 in DNA: TGCGCCAGCAGTGAGGGTCAAATAGCGCATGGCCACACCTTC.

This clonotype was counted only a few times. The chain is built from TRBV4-1 and TRBJ2-5; no clear D. This CDR3 contains 12 residues. The germline V gene encodes CDR1 MGHRA and CDR2 YSYEKL. V lost 0 bases and J 10 bases, leaving 9 bases between the germline ends. CDR3 loop: CASSQDPACQYF. DNA of the CDR3: TGCGCCAGCAGCCAAGATCCGGCCTGCCAGTACTTC.